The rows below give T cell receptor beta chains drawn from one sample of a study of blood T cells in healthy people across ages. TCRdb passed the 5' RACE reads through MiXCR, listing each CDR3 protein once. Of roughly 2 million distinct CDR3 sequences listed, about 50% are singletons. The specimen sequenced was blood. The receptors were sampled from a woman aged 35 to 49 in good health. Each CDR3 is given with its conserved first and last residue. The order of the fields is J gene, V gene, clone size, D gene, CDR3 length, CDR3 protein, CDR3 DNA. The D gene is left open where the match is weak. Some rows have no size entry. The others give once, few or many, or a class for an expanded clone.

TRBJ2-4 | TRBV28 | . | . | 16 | CASSLYGRVAKNIQYF | TGTGCCAGCAGTTTATATGGCAGGGTGGCCAAAAACATTCAGTACTTC
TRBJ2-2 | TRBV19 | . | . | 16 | CASSRHREGFAGELFF | TGTGCCAGTAGTAGGCACAGGGAGGGTTTCGCCGGGGAGCTGTTTTTT
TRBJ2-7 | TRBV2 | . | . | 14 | CASSDAQGSYEQYF | TGTGCCAGCAGTGATGCGCAGGGATCCTACGAGCAGTACTTC
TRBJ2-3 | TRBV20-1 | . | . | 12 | CSTMILADTQYF | TGCAGTACAATGATTCTAGCAGATACGCAGTATTTT
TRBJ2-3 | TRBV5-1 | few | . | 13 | CASRGGQLDTQYF | TGCGCCAGCAGGGGGGGGCAGTTGGATACGCAGTATTTT
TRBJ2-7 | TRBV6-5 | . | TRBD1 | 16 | CASSPLEVTGWAEQYF | TGTGCCAGCAGTCCCCTAGAGGTGACAGGGTGGGCCGAGCAGTACTTC
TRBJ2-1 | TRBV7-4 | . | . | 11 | CASSWEQSWFF | TGTGCCAGCAGCTGGGAACAGAGCTGGTTCTTC
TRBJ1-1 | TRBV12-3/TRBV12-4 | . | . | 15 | CASSLGGQPHTEAFF | TGTGCCAGCAGTTTAGGTGGACAGCCGCACACTGAAGCTTTCTTT
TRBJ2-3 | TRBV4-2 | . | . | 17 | CASSQEVRGAITDTQYF | TGTGCCAGCAGCCAAGAAGTGAGGGGCGCTATCACAGATACGCAGTATTTT
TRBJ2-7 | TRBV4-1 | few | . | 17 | CASSQDLSLWPPREQYF | TGCGCCAGCAGCCAAGATCTTTCTCTGTGGCCTCCGAGGGAGCAGTACTTC
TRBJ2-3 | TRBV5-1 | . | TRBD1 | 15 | CASSSRGQTTDTQYF | TGCGCCAGCAGCTCCCGGGGACAGACCACAGATACGCAGTATTTT